The T cell receptor (beta chain) under discussion was sequenced for a study of blood T cell repertoires in COVID-19 (dated by TCRdb to 2020 to 2022). Describing the broader study: Samples from collaborators originated in the United States, Italy and Spain and spanned both the acute and convalescent phases of COVID-19. The samples were drawn from two sources: the first 160 participants of the ongoing ImmuneRACE study, and 1,254 subjects contributed by 6 global collaborators. HLA class I and class II types, where available, came from metadata supplied by the sample provider rather than from assay-based typing. The dataset comprised deeply sampled blood TCRbeta repertoires from subjects exposed to, actively infected with, or recovered from COVID-19. A de-identified subject ID, COVID-19 status, age in years and sex were almost always included in the sample metadata. The material from the prospective study consisted of cDNA or gDNA derived from T cells, B-cell-depleted T cells, or PBMCs. The repertoires were released in a freely available public database intended as a resource for research on the immune response to SARS-CoV-2.

The immunoSEQ Assay, a bias-controlled multiplex PCR, was used to amplify TCRbeta CDR3 regions from genomic DNA. The original pipeline was this. The number of nucleated cells in each sample was estimated from the amplification of reference gene primers within the assay. Sequence reads were collapsed and filtered to measure the absolute abundance of every unique TCRbeta CDR3 rearrangement. For each sample, productive Simpson clonality was calculated as the square root of Simpson's diversity index over productive rearrangements. Entries here come from immuneACCESS through TCRdb and include only in-frame sequences with V and J called. Some clones fail to appear in such tables; in the studies checked, an unresolved V gene covers under half of the shortfall, and the cause of the remainder is unknown. V and J calls and clone size follow that table, whereas D and trimming were derived from the DNA. Present in this sample are over 250,000 clones, about 80% of which were seen just once. Jointly, the top ten make up 7.5% to 10% of the sample.

Another Seattle source contributed samples from volunteer blood donors who had recovered from COVID-19. Collaborating institutions collected whole blood in K2EDTA tubes following their own protocols. For TCRbeta analysis, collaborator samples were shipped as frozen whole blood, as isolated PBMCs, or as DNA extracted from either sample type. Summary of the overall study and its limitations: Clinical and demographic metadata were provided uncurated, with the amount varying by source and participant.

A note on this clone: Its antigen target is currently unknown. No base quality information exists; no much larger clone differs at one position.

CDR1 and CDR2 are read off the germline V gene (reference sequence) as LNHNV and YYDKDF. A distance of 9 bases separates the germline ends of V and J, which lose 3 bases and 2 bases respectively. The cysteine opens and the phenylalanine closes a CDR3 of 14 amino acids. CDR3 DNA only is kept here, 42 bases in frame from base 1. Sequencing input: peripheral blood. This receptor was obtained from a woman between 45 and 65 years old who had recovered from COVID-19. The V and J segments used are TRBV15 and TRBJ2-3, with no confident D gene call. The CDR3 protein is CATSRTPSTDTQYF. The DNA sequence is TGTGCCACCAGCAGGACTCCATCCACAGATACGCAGTATTTT.